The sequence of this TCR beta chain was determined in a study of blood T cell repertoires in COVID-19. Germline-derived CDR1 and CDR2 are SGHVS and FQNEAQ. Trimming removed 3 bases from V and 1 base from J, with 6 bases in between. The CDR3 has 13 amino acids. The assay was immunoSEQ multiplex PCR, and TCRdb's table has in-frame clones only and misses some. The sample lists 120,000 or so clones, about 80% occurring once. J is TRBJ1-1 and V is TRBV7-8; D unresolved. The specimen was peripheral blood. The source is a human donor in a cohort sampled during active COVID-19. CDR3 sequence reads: CASSFPKNTEAFF. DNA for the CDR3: TGTGCCAGCAGCTTTCCCAAGAACACTGAAGCTTTCTTT.